This T cell receptor (beta chain) came from a study of OX40 agonist ivuxolimab in advanced cancers. Whole-study context: The dose-escalation cohort had hepatocellular carcinoma, melanoma, renal cell or head and neck cancer. Allowance was made for prior anti-PD-1, anti-PD-L1 or anti-CTLA-4 therapy, and 40% to 45% had some.

About this clone: Its target is unknown.

The CDR3 consists of 16 residues. V lost 2 bases, J lost 0 bases, and 11 bases lay in between. Germline-derived CDR1 and CDR2 are MNHEY and SVGAGI. Generated by immunoSEQ multiplex PCR, the TCRdb table keeps only in-frame clones and is missing some. The data contain about 68,000 clones, over 80% of them singletons. General observations from the study: Patients who responded partially at 0.1-3.0 mg/kg showed clonal expansion ranking among the lowest. Compared with CD4+, CD8+ T cells on average had more expanded clones.

The clonotype originates from an adult with an advanced solid tumor such as melanoma, head and neck, liver or kidney cancer. The chain combines TRBV6-5 with TRBJ2-1; the D is unclear. The sample consisted of CD4+ or CD8+ T cells sorted from blood, taken in a trial of the OX40 agonist ivuxolimab. For the CDR3, the DNA is TGTGCCAGCAGTTACGGTCCAACGAGCTCCTACAATGAGCAGTTCTTC. Protein product: CASSYGPTSSYNEQFF.